These 20 T cell receptor beta chains share one sample of origin, sequenced in a study of cytomegalovirus exposure and HLA in healthy donors. 13 Jbeta primers and 60 Vbeta primers were used for the PCR. Profiling relied on immunoSEQ multiplex PCR, and the TCRdb table lists in-frame clones only, not all of them. The table has 160,000 or so clones, around 77% seen once; the top ten hold 2% to 2.5%. Material for sequencing was PBMCs. The receptors were gathered from a man in his 60s in good health and CMV-seronegative.

This rearrangement joins TRBV4-2 to TRBJ1-2; 9 positions match TRBD1. This CDR3 region has 14 residues. Losses at the gene ends were 2 bases for V and 7 bases for J; bases not matched to a gene: 5. CDR1 is LGHNA and CDR2 is YNFKEQ in the germline V gene. CDR3 in DNA: TGTGCCAGCAGCCAATGGACAGGGGTCGCTGGCTACACCTTC. Its protein product is CASSQWTGVAGYTF.

The rearrangement links TRBV14 to TRBJ2-7; TRBD2 agrees at 12 bases. With V trimmed by 4 bases and J by 5 bases, 9 bases remained unmatched. The germline V gene has CDR1 SGHDN and CDR2 FVKESK. CDR3 length: 16 amino acids. This CDR3 is CASSRLAGGSGNEQYF. For the CDR3, the DNA is TGTGCCAGCAGCCGCCTAGCGGGAGGGTCTGGTAACGAGCAGTACTTC.

This clone has a single count. The chain links TRBV5-1 to TRBJ1-1; possibly TRBD1 for D (5 bases). The CDR3 runs to 14 residues. Germline V gene data show CDR1 as SGHRS and CDR2 as YFSETQ. V dropped 3 bases and J dropped 1 base, with 10 bases sitting between them. This chain's CDR3 is CASSSQTGNTEAFF. The CDR3 DNA follows: TGCGCCAGCAGCTCCCAAACAGGGAACACTGAAGCTTTCTTT.

The rearrangement links TRBV6-6 to TRBJ2-2; 9 bases align to TRBD2. The junction had 5 bases not matched to a gene; V was cut back by 6 bases and J by 0 bases. Germline V lookup: CDR1 MNHNY, CDR2 SVGAGI (reference sequence). The CDR3 is 16 residues long. CDR3 residues: CASSLTSGSNTGELFF. CDR3 DNA sequence: TGTGCCAGCAGCTTGACTAGCGGATCGAACACCGGGGAGCTGTTTTTT.

This sequence joins TRBV5-8 and TRBJ2-2, with a weak D call TRBD1 (6 bases). V was cut by 0 bases and J by 4 bases, with 10 bases left in between. This CDR3 is 15 amino acids long. Germline V gene sequence: CDR1 SGHTS, CDR2 YDEGEE. The CDR3 DNA reads as TGTGCCAGCAGCTTGGTGGGACAATCCACCGGGGAGCTGTTTTTT. Its protein product is CASSLVGQSTGELFF.

This sequence joins TRBV10-2 and TRBJ2-3, with a possible D match to TRBD2 (6 bases). The CDR3 runs 18 residues. Trimming removed 0 bases from V and 1 base from J, with 17 bases in between. The germline V gene encodes CDR1 WSHSY and CDR2 SAAADI. The CDR3, as DNA: TGCGCCAGCAGTGAGTCGAAAGGGACTGGGAAACGCACAGATACGCAGTATTTT. The encoded protein is CASSESKGTGKRTDTQYF.

This clone was detected once. As DNA, the CDR3 is TGTGCCAGCAGTTACTCGCGAGGGGGCGGTGGAAACACCATATATTTT. Translating gives CASSYSRGGGGNTIYF. This chain uses TRBV6-5 with TRBJ1-3; 7 bases fit TRBD1. CDR3 size: 16 residues. Germline lookup yields CDR1 MNHEY and CDR2 SVGAGI. Germline trimming cut 0 bases from V and 3 bases from J; bases unmatched to any gene: 5.

The rearrangement joins TRBV6-1 to TRBJ2-5, with D possibly matching TRBD2 (5 bases). Germline CDR1 and CDR2: MNHNS and SASEGT. The CDR3 has 14 residues. V gave up 7 bases and J gave up 0 bases, with 12 bases separating them. In DNA form, the CDR3 reads TGTGCCAGCACCCCTGGGAGCGACCAAGAGACCCAGTACTTC. Its translation: CASTPGSDQETQYF.

V is TRBV7-2 and J is TRBJ2-3; D is perhaps TRBD2 (6 bases). V was trimmed by 1 base and J by 2 bases, leaving 10 bases between them. The CDR3 is made up of 15 amino acids. The germline gives CDR1 SGHTA, CDR2 FQGNSA. The CDR3 loop reads CASSLVAGPTDTQYF. The CDR3, as DNA: TGTGCCAGCAGCTTAGTGGCGGGACCCACAGATACGCAGTATTTT. Filled out from reference TRBV7-2 and TRBJ2-3, the complete variable domain reads GAGVSQSPSNKVTEKGKDVELRCDPISGHTALYWYRQSLGQGLEFLIYFQGNSAPDKSGLPSDRFSAERTGGSVSTLTIQRTQQEDSAVYLCASSLVAGPTDTQYFGPGTRLTVL.

This clone was seen a few times. The chain links TRBV19 to TRBJ1-1, with D tentatively TRBD1 (6 bases). The CDR3 contains 13 residues. Trimming took off 10 bases at V and 4 bases at J, with 16 bases between the two ends. Germline V gene lookup returns CDR1 LNHDA and CDR2 SQIVND (reference sequence). The CDR3 DNA follows: TGTGCCACGAGCAGGGGTTTGGGCACTGAAGCTTTCTTT. Its translation is CATSRGLGTEAFF.

The CDR3 sequence is CASSERGEQYF. The CDR3, as DNA: TGTGCCAGCAGTGAGCGGGGCGAGCAGTACTTC. The chain uses TRBV28 and TRBJ2-7; 7 bases agree with TRBD2. This CDR3 comprises 11 residues. Per the germline V gene, CDR1 is MDHEN and CDR2 is SYDVKM. The trim removed 5 bases at V and 6 bases at J, leaving 1 base unmatched.

The chain is built from TRBV7-2 and TRBJ1-2, with 9 nucleotides matching TRBD1. Germline V gene sequence: CDR1 SGHTA, CDR2 FQGNSA. The junction had 12 bases not matched to a gene; V was cut back by 6 bases and J by 4 bases. The CDR3 totals 16 residues. The CDR3 region is CASSPVGTGPGYGYTF. As DNA, the CDR3 is TGTGCCAGCAGTCCCGTAGGGACAGGGCCTGGCTATGGCTACACCTTC.

The chain employs TRBV7-2 and TRBJ2-4; D gene uncertain. The CDR3 sequence is 14 residues long. The V gene lost 2 bases and the J gene lost 9 bases, with 14 bases spanning the gap. In germline, CDR1 is SGHTA, CDR2 FQGNSA. The chain's CDR3 is CASSLSLQDSIQYF. The CDR3, as DNA: TGTGCCAGCAGCTTAAGTCTCCAGGATAGCATTCAGTACTTC. The whole variable domain, filled in from reference TRBV7-2 and TRBJ2-4, reads GAGVSQSPSNKVTEKGKDVELRCDPISGHTALYWYRQSLGQGLEFLIYFQGNSAPDKSGLPSDRFSAERTGGSVSTLTIQRTQQEDSAVYLCASSLSLQDSIQYFGAGTRLSVL.

CDR3 bases: TGTGCCAGCAAGAGGGCCCGACAGGGGGCCCGCAATGAGCAGTTCTTC. Its protein product is CASKRARQGARNEQFF. This chain connects TRBV2 to TRBJ2-1; 10 bases agree with TRBD1. This CDR3 has 16 amino acids. The junction had 12 bases not matched to a gene; V was cut back by 7 bases and J by 6 bases. Looked up from germline, CDR1 is SNHLY and CDR2 is FYNNEI.

This chain links TRBV28 with TRBJ1-5, with D maybe TRBD1 (6 bases). Trimming took 6 bases from V and 7 from J, leaving 10 bases between them. Germline CDR1 MDHEN, CDR2 SYDVKM. The CDR3 is made up of 12 amino acids. CDR3 in DNA: TGTGCCAGCAGCAGGGGAGGGCAGCCCCAGCATTTT. Residues: CASSRGGQPQHF. The whole variable domain, filled in from reference TRBV28 and TRBJ1-5, reads DVKVTQSSRYLVKRTGEKVFLECVQDMDHENMFWYRQDPGLGLRLIYFSYDVKMKEKGDIPEGYSVSREKKERFSLILESASTNQTSMYLCASSRGGQPQHFGDGTRLSIL.

This clone was seen only a few times. The chain couples TRBV7-8 to TRBJ1-1; 8 bases line up with TRBD1. Trimming cost V 1 base and J 0 bases; bases outside gene matches: 16. The germline V gene encodes CDR1 SGHVS and CDR2 FQNEAQ. This CDR3 has 20 amino acids. CDR3 loop: CASSLEATGVAGDMNTEAFF. The DNA of the CDR3 is TGTGCCAGCAGCTTAGAAGCGACAGGGGTGGCGGGCGACATGAACACTGAAGCTTTCTTT.

This chain connects TRBV27 to TRBJ2-3, with 10 positions matching TRBD2. This CDR3 spans 15 amino acids. Germline V gene lookup returns CDR1 MNHEY and CDR2 SMNVEV (reference sequence). Trimming removed 10 bases from V and 0 bases from J; junction bases left unmatched: 7. Here the CDR3 DNA reads TGTGCCACAAAATGGGGACTAGCGAGCACAGATACGCAGTATTTT. Amino acid sequence: CATKWGLASTDTQYF.

The chain joins TRBV18 to TRBJ2-2; 8 bases map to TRBD1. From germline, CDR1 is KGHSH and CDR2 LQKENI. The CDR3 is 16 amino acids. Trimming cost V 3 bases and J 3 bases; bases outside gene matches: 6. The CDR3 sequence: CASSPVRGRDTGELFF. Here the CDR3 DNA reads TGTGCCAGCTCACCGGTCAGGGGGCGCGACACCGGGGAGCTGTTTTTT. The entire variable domain, with the rest obtained from reference TRBV18 and TRBJ2-2, is as follows: NAGVMQNPRHLVRRRGQEARLRCSPMKGHSHVYWYRQLPEEGLKFMVYLQKENIIDESGMPKERFSAEFPKEGPSILRIQQVVRGDSAAYFCASSPVRGRDTGELFFGEGSRLTVL.

The chain couples TRBV6-5 to TRBJ1-2; TRBD1 matches 8 bases. CDR1 and CDR2 from the germline V gene are MNHEY and SVGAGI. The CDR3 has 16 residues. With 0 bases clipped from V and 2 bases from J, the junction kept 5 bases outside the gene matches. The DNA for the CDR3 is TGTGCCAGCAGTTACTCGGGCGCAGGGGGCAACTATGGCTACACCTTC. Its translation: CASSYSGAGGNYGYTF.

This clone occurred a few times. The J gene is TRBJ1-1, the V gene TRBV7-8, with 10 bases lining up with TRBD1. The CDR3 totals 15 residues. Trimming at V came to 4 bases and at J to 4 bases, leaving 6 bases not matched to a gene. Germline assignment: CDR1 SGHVS and CDR2 FQNEAQ. This chain's CDR3 is CASSSGQGEITEAFF. In DNA form, the CDR3 reads TGTGCCAGCAGCTCAGGACAGGGGGAGATCACTGAAGCTTTCTTT.